These 13 T cell receptor beta chains originate from one sample sequenced in a study of cytomegalovirus exposure and HLA in healthy donors (dated by TCRdb to between 2016 and 2019). Library preparation was by the immunoSEQ multiplex PCR assay. For the multiplex PCR, a mixture combining 60 forward primers for TCR Vbeta segments and 13 reverse primers for TCR Jbeta segments was used. The table was pulled from immuneACCESS by TCRdb, which kept in-frame rearrangements only. Such tables lose some clones; where checked, under half of the loss comes from unresolved V genes, and the rest has no known cause. This sample comprises about 130,000 clones, around 70% of them detected only once. 7.3% of the sample comes from the top ten. Sequencing input: PBMCs. The source of these receptors is a male donor in good health and CMV-seronegative.

This clone was seen a few times. V gene TRBV19 combines with J gene TRBJ2-5; D is perhaps TRBD1 (5 bases). The DNA matches TRBJ2-7 better at its end, which makes the J call doubtful. The CDR3 runs 12 residues. Germline CDR1 LNHDA, CDR2 SQIVND (reference sequence). The CDR3 spells CASRGREYEQYF. The CDR3 bases are TGTGCCAGTAGGGGCAGGGAATACGAGCAGTACTTC.

This clone was detected only a few times. The J gene is TRBJ2-3, the V gene TRBV15, with D possibly being TRBD1 (5 bases). Germline assignment: CDR1 LNHNV and CDR2 YYDKDF (reference sequence). V was trimmed by 4 bases and J by 0 bases, leaving 23 bases between them. The CDR3 runs 19 residues. The CDR3 DNA follows: TGTGCCACCAGCATCTCCAGGGCCGTGGGCAGGCCTAGCACAGATACGCAGTATTTT. This codes for CATSISRAVGRPSTDTQYF.

The table lists this clone with a count of one. V is TRBV11-2 and J is TRBJ2-2; 8 bases are a match to TRBD1. Trimming cost V 6 bases and J 0 bases; bases outside gene matches: 3. Looked up from germline, CDR1 is SGHAT and CDR2 is FQNNGV. The length of the CDR3 is 15 residues. CDR3 sequence reads: CASRPDRANTGELFF. In nucleotides, the CDR3 is TGTGCCAGCAGACCGGACAGGGCGAACACCGGGGAGCTGTTTTTT. Drawing the rest from reference TRBV11-2 and TRBJ2-2, the complete variable domain is EAGVAQSPRYKIIEKRQSVAFWCNPISGHATLYWYQQILGQGPKLLIQFQNNGVVDDSQLPKDRFSAERLKGVDSTLKIQPAKLEDSAVYLCASRPDRANTGELFFGEGSRLTVL.

The rearrangement links TRBV7-9 to TRBJ2-6; D gene ambiguous. Germline loops: CDR1 SEHNR, CDR2 FQNEAQ (reference sequence). This CDR3 is built from 15 residues. With 4 bases removed from V and 0 bases from J, the gap between germline ends came to 7 bases. CDR3 sequence reads: CASSSFSSGANVLTF. CDR3 nucleotides: TGTGCCAGCAGCTCTTTTTCCTCTGGGGCCAACGTCCTGACTTTC.

The V call is TRBV4-3, the J call TRBJ2-7, with TRBD2 identical over 13 bases. V was pared by 3 bases and J by 0 bases, with 5 bases of the junction left unmatched. This CDR3 has 17 amino acids. The V gene's germline CDR1 is LGHNA and CDR2 YSLEER. This CDR3 is CASSHRTSGGRSYEQYF. The CDR3 nucleotides are TGCGCCAGCAGCCACCGGACTAGCGGGGGACGCTCCTACGAGCAGTACTTC.

The chain has TRBV19 and TRBJ2-7, with TRBD1 identical over 7 bases. From germline, CDR1 is LNHDA and CDR2 SQIVND (reference sequence). V shed 3 bases and J 3 bases; nucleotides not matched to a gene: 8. The CDR3 covers 15 residues. CDR3 loop: CASSIANRDSYEQYF. The CDR3 nucleotides read TGTGCCAGTAGTATCGCCAACCGGGACAGCTACGAGCAGTACTTC.

J is TRBJ2-5 and V is TRBV10-3, with 7 positions matching TRBD2. Germline V CDR1 and CDR2: ENHRY, SYGVKD. The CDR3 has 12 amino acids. J lost 5 bases, V lost 5 bases, and 2 bases had no gene match. DNA of the CDR3: TGTGCCATCAGTCGGGGAGGGGAGACCCAGTACTTC. Translation: CAISRGGETQYF.

The chain employs TRBV28 and TRBJ2-2, with TRBD1 matching over 9 bases. Per germline, CDR1 MDHEN and CDR2 SYDVKM. Losses at the gene ends were 6 bases for V and 7 bases for J; bases not matched to a gene: 9. This CDR3 region has 15 residues. The DNA for the CDR3 is TGTGCCAGCAGACCCCGGACAGGGGTTAGCGGGGAGCTGTTTTTT. It encodes CASRPRTGVSGELFF.

The chain recombines TRBV5-8 with TRBJ1-6; tentative D call: TRBD1 (5 bases). The germline CDR1 and CDR2 sequences are SGHTS and YDEGEE. CDR3 length equals 15 residues. The V gene lost 3 bases and the J gene lost 4 bases, with 11 bases spanning the gap. The CDR3, as DNA: TGTGCCAGCAGCTCCGTGGGACTTTATAATTCACCCCTCCACTTT. Its protein is CASSSVGLYNSPLHF.

The chain joins TRBV28 to TRBJ2-1, with 9 bases that match TRBD2. Losses at the gene ends were 3 bases for V and 7 bases for J; bases not matched to a gene: 16. The germline gives CDR1 MDHEN, CDR2 SYDVKM. The CDR3 is 18 residues long. The CDR3 sequence: CASSLGIAGAGKLNEQFF. The CDR3 coding sequence is TGTGCCAGCAGTTTGGGGATAGCGGGAGCCGGAAAGTTGAATGAGCAGTTCTTC.

The V call is TRBV7-3, the J call TRBJ2-7; TRBD1 aligns across 9 bases. The CDR3 totals 15 residues. Losses at the gene ends were 3 bases for V and 2 bases for J; bases not matched to a gene: 5. Germline V lookup: CDR1 SGHTA, CDR2 FQGTGA. CDR3 region: CASSFTGTGPYEQYF. CDR3 nucleotide sequence: TGTGCCAGCAGCTTCACCGGGACAGGGCCCTACGAGCAGTACTTC.

The chain combines TRBV27 with TRBJ2-2; D is perhaps TRBD2 (5 bases). V lost 3 bases and J lost 3, with 20 bases in between. The CDR3 contains 18 residues. Germline-derived CDR1 and CDR2 are MNHEY and SMNVEV (reference sequence). The CDR3 nucleotides read TGTGCCAGCAGTTTGGGCGGCGGGTGGCAGGCAGACACCGGGGAGCTGTTTTTT. Amino acid sequence: CASSLGGGWQADTGELFF.

This clone was found a few times. The chain combines TRBV6-5 with TRBJ1-1; 10 bases match TRBD1. The germline gives CDR1 MNHEY, CDR2 SVGAGI. The CDR3 is 14 amino acids. V lost 6 bases and J lost 5; bases outside the gene matches: 6. This CDR3 is CASRPGTGVTEAFF. The CDR3 coding sequence is TGTGCCAGCAGGCCAGGGACAGGGGTAACTGAAGCTTTCTTT.